This passage covers 10 T cell receptor beta chains from one sample sequenced in a study of shared clonotypes between healthy human individuals. Data came from immunoSEQ multiplex PCR; TCRdb stores just in-frame clones and leaves some out. The sample shows about a million clones, roughly 77% of them seen only once. Sequencing was done on a sample of memory CD4+ T cells from PBMCs. Regarding subset: CD45RA-negative fraction. The receptor source for this set is a man between 18 and 35 years old in good health. Some clones in this sample may be carry-over from other donors' samples.

V is TRBV28 and J is TRBJ1-5; D might be TRBD1 (6 bases). With 5 bases removed from V and 0 bases from J, the gap between germline ends came to 11 bases. This CDR3 is 15 amino acids long. Germline CDR1 and CDR2: MDHEN and SYDVKM. CDR3 loop: CASSQGQFSNQPQHF. In DNA form, the CDR3 reads TGTGCCAGCAGTCAAGGACAGTTTAGCAATCAGCCCCAGCATTTT.

The J gene is TRBJ2-2, the V gene TRBV6-5, with D uncertain. With 6 bases removed from V and 4 bases from J, the gap between germline ends came to 15 bases. The CDR3 is made up of 15 amino acids. CDR1 is MNHEY and CDR2 is SVGAGI in the germline V gene. This CDR3 is CASSAASAPTGELFF. The CDR3 bases are TGTGCCAGCAGCGCCGCCAGCGCCCCCACCGGGGAGCTGTTTTTT.

V and J are TRBV16 and TRBJ1-5; D uncertain. Germline V gene data show CDR1 as KGHSY and CDR2 as FQNENV. Deletions cut 2 bases from V and 2 bases from J, with 10 bases between. This CDR3 spans 15 amino acids. CDR3 DNA sequence: TGTGCCAGCAGCCAAACGGGAGACGGCAATCAGCCCCAGCATTTT. It specifies CASSQTGDGNQPQHF.

Concerning this clone: This may be a read error: a much more frequent sequence differs by one nucleotide. The chain joins TRBV2 to TRBJ1-2; the D is unclear. In germline, CDR1 is SNHLY, CDR2 FYNNEI. V dropped 5 bases and J dropped 4 bases, with 5 bases sitting between them. The CDR3 has 11 residues. Written as DNA, the CDR3 is TGTGCCAGCAGTCCGGGCTATGGCTACACCTTC. This codes for CASSPGYGYTF.

The chain recombines TRBV10-3 with TRBJ1-2; 7 bases map to TRBD1. The CDR3 spans 14 residues. Germline CDR1 ENHRY, CDR2 SYGVKD. J gave up 4 bases and V 10 bases, and 12 bases lay outside the gene matches. CDR3 sequence: CATAVPGGSYGYTF. In DNA form, the CDR3 reads TGTGCCACCGCGGTCCCAGGGGGGAGCTATGGCTACACCTTC.

The rearrangement joins TRBV5-1 to TRBJ2-5, with 10 bases that match TRBD1. Trimming at V came to 4 bases and at J to 1 base, leaving 7 bases not matched to a gene. This CDR3 has 16 residues. Per germline, CDR1 SGHRS and CDR2 YFSETQ. CDR3 sequence reads: CASSPFRTGGQETQYF. The DNA of the CDR3 is TGCGCCAGCAGCCCGTTCAGGACAGGGGGCCAAGAGACCCAGTACTTC.

V usage is TRBV16 and J usage is TRBJ1-5, with TRBD1 as a possible D gene (5 bases). CDR3 length: 13 residues. Trimming stripped 0 bases from V and 11 bases from J, with 11 bases between. Germline V gives CDR1 KGHSY, CDR2 FQNENV. CDR3 nucleotide sequence: TGTGCCAGCAGCCAATCGGGGGGGAATTCCCAGCATTTT. As protein: CASSQSGGNSQHF.

The chain recombines TRBV7-2 with TRBJ1-5; TRBD1 might be the D (5 bases). CDR3 length: 16 amino acids. The germline V gene has CDR1 SGHTA and CDR2 FQGNSA. V was shortened by 2 bases and J by 3 bases, with 14 bases between the two germline ends. The CDR3 DNA reads as TGTGCCAGCAGCTTATCAGTCGGGGGGGTCAATCAGCCCCAGCATTTT. Its protein is CASSLSVGGVNQPQHF.

This clone was seen once. The chain employs TRBV29-1 and TRBJ2-7; D perhaps matches TRBD2 (6 bases). V shed 5 bases and J shed 3 bases, with 17 bases lying between them. The CDR3 is 14 amino acids. Germline CDR1 SQVTM, CDR2 ANQGSEA. The CDR3: CSVSRGLTGYEQYF. CDR3 nucleotide sequence: TGCAGCGTTTCTAGGGGACTCACCGGCTACGAGCAGTACTTC.

This sequence joins TRBV18 and TRBJ1-1; D is perhaps TRBD1 (6 bases). The V and J ends lost 3 bases and 2 bases respectively, with 13 bases between them. In germline, CDR1 is KGHSH, CDR2 LQKENI. CDR3 length: 15 residues. CDR3: CASSPTGLSNTEAFF. CDR3 in DNA: TGTGCCAGCTCACCTACAGGGTTGTCTAACACTGAAGCTTTCTTT.